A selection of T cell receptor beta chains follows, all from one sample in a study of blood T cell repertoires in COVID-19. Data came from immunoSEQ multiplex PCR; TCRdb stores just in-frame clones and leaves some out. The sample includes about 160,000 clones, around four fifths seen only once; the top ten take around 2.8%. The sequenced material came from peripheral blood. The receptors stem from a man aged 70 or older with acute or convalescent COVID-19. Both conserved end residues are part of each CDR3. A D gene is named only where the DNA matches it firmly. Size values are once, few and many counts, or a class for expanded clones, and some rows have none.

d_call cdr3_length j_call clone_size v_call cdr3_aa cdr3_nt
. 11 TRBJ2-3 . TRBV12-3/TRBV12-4 CASSLGTAQYF TGTGCCAGCAGTTTAGGGACAGCTCAGTATTTT
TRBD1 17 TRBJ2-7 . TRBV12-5 CASGLVPSTGGASEQYF TGTGCTAGTGGTTTGGTACCCTCGACAGGGGGCGCGTCGGAGCAGTACTTC
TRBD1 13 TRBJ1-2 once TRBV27 CASRKTGVYGYTF TGTGCCAGCAGAAAGACAGGGGTCTATGGCTACACCTTC
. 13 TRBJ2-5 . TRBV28 CASIGGAEETQYF TGTGCCAGCATCGGCGGGGCTGAAGAGACCCAGTACTTC
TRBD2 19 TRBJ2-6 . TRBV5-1 CASSPQTGTSVAGANVLTF TGCGCCAGCAGCCCCCAAACCGGGACTAGCGTTGCTGGGGCCAACGTCCTGACTTTC
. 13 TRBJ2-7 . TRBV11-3 CASSLEGAREQYF TGTGCCAGCAGCTTGGAGGGGGCGCGTGAGCAGTACTTC
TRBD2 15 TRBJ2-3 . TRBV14 CASRTSGRPTDTQYF TGTGCCAGCAGAACTAGCGGGAGACCCACAGATACGCAGTATTTT
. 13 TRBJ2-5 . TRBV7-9 CASSLIGEETQYF TGTGCCAGCAGCTTGATCGGGGAAGAGACCCAGTACTTC
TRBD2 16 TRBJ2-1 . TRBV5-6 CASSFRTSGSSNEQFF TGTGCCAGCAGCTTCCGGACTAGCGGGAGCTCCAATGAGCAGTTCTTC
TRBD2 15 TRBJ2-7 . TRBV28 CASSLSAGGYREQYF TGTGCCAGCAGTTTATCGGCGGGAGGGTATAGAGAGCAGTACTTC
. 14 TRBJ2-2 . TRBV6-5 CATETGQNTGELFF TGTGCCACTGAAACAGGGCAAAACACCGGGGAGCTGTTTTTT
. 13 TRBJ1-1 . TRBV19 CASRGLLGTEAFF TGTGCCAGTCGGGGACTCCTGGGGACTGAAGCTTTCTTT
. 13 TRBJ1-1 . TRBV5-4 CASSLDSLTEAFF TGTGCCAGCAGCCTGGACTCCCTCACTGAAGCTTTCTTT
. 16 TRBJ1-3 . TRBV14 CASSQLGVQGGNTIYF TGTGCCAGCAGCCAGCTAGGAGTACAGGGTGGAAACACCATATATTTT
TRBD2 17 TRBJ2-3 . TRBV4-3 CASSQLGLAGGSDTQYF TGCGCCAGCAGCCAACTAGGACTAGCGGGAGGATCAGATACGCAGTATTTT
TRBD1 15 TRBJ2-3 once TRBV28 CASSLYRGRADTQYF TGTGCCAGCAGTTTGTACAGGGGGCGTGCAGATACGCAGTATTTT
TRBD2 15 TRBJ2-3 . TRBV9 CASSDSGGRTDTQYF TGTGCCAGCAGCGATAGCGGGGGGCGGACAGATACGCAGTATTTT
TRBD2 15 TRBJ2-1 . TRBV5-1 CASSLASGGFNEQFF TGCGCCAGCAGCTTGGCTAGCGGGGGGTTTAATGAGCAGTTCTTC
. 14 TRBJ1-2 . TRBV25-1 CASSDPYPGDGYTF TGTGCCAGCAGTGACCCCTACCCAGGGGATGGCTACACCTTC
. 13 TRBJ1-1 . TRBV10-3 CAINSQENTEAFF TGTGCCATCAACTCACAGGAAAACACTGAAGCTTTCTTT
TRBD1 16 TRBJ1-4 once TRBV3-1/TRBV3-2 CASSQPSRGTNEKLFF TGTGCCAGCAGCCAACCGTCCAGGGGGACTAATGAAAAACTGTTTTTT
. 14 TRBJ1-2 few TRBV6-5 CASRPGRVGYGYTF TGTGCCAGCAGGCCGGGGAGGGTAGGCTATGGCTACACCTTC
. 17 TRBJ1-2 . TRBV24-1 CATSDLDTLVEDYGYTF TGTGCCACCAGTGACCTGGACACGCTTGTTGAGGACTATGGCTACACCTTC
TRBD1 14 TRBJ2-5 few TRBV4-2 CASSRSRGRETQYF TGTGCCAGCAGCAGAAGCAGGGGGAGAGAGACCCAGTACTTC
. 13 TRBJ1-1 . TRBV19 CASSQTGFTEAFF TGTGCCAGTAGTCAAACAGGGTTCACTGAAGCTTTCTTT
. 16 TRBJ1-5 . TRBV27 CASSPAGLSSNQPQHF TGTGCCAGCAGCCCCGCGGGACTGAGTAGCAATCAGCCCCAGCATTTT
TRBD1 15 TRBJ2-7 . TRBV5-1 CASRGGQGSSYEQYF TGCGCCAGCAGGGGCGGACAGGGTAGCTCCTACGAGCAGTACTTC
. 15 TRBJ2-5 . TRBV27 CASSPTTGLKETQYF TGTGCCAGCAGTCCAACCACAGGGCTTAAAGAGACCCAGTACTTC